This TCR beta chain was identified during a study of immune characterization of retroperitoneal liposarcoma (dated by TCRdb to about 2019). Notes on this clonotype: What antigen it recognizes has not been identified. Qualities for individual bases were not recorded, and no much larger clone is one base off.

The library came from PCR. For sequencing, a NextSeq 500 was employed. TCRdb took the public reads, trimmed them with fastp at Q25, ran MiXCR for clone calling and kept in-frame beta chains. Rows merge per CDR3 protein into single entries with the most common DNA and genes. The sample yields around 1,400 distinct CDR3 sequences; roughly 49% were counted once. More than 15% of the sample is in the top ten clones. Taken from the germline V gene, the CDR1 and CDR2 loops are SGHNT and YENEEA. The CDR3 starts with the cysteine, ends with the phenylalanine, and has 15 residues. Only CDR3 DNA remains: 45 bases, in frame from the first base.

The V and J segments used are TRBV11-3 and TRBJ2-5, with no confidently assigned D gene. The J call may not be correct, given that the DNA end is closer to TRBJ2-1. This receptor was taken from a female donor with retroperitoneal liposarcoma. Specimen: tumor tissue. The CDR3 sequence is CASSFRRTVNNEQFF. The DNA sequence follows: TGTGCCAGCAGCTTCAGACGGACGGTTAACAATGAGCAGTTCTTC.